Shown below are 13 T cell receptor beta chains from a single sample sequenced in a study of regulatory T cells in long-lasting Graves disease. Both iRepertoire HTBI primers and Arm-PCR of CDR3 regions were used to build the TCR beta libraries. TCRdb redid the calling of the multiplex PCR reads with MiXCR, one entry per CDR3 protein. Counted here are just over 600,000 distinct CDR3 sequences, about 15% occurring once; the ten biggest clones make up approximately 20%. The time point here: newly diagnosed GD, antithyroid drugs for less than 3 months. TCR sequences were obtained from RNA taken from PBMCs. The same sample was also studied in work on T cells in Graves' hyperthyroidism and ophthalmopathy.

Here the sequenced sample was peripheral blood mononuclear cells (PBMCs), taken at new diagnosis, from a patient treated with antithyroid drugs. The receptor source for this set is a woman aged 25 to 45 with Graves disease.

The chain combines TRBV6-2 or TRBV6-3 with TRBJ2-7, with 9 bases aligning to TRBD2. V shed 5 bases and J 7 bases; nucleotides not matched to a gene: 6. The germline gives CDR1 MNHEY, CDR2 SVGEGT. The CDR3 covers 13 residues. This chain's CDR3 is CASSPGLAREQYF. The DNA for the CDR3 is TGTGCCAGCAGTCCCGGACTAGCGAGAGAGCAGTACTTC.

This chain uses TRBV12-3 or TRBV12-4 with TRBJ1-3; D not certain. V lost 5 bases to trimming and J lost 2 bases, with 31 bases between them. CDR3 length: 21 amino acids. The CDR3 coding sequence is TGTGCCAGCAGTCCGTTTTTTGGGTCCGGTTTTAGTACGCGAACTGGAAACACCATATATTTT. This gives the protein CASSPFFGSGFSTRTGNTIYF.

This clonotype was found many times. The chain has TRBV20-1 and TRBJ2-1; weak D call: TRBD1 (5 bases). The CDR3 has 14 residues. V lost 3 bases, J lost 1 base, and 10 bases lay in between. Per germline, CDR1 DFQATT and CDR2 SNEGSKA (reference sequence). The CDR3 DNA follows: TGCAGTGCTAGGTCCAGGGCGTCCTACAATGAGCAGTTCTTC. Translation gives CSARSRASYNEQFF.

The rearrangement uses TRBV29-1 and TRBJ2-1, with 8 bases lining up with TRBD2. The length of the CDR3 is 15 residues. Germline V gives CDR1 SQVTM, CDR2 ANQGSEA. The V and J ends lost 4 bases and 5 bases, in that order; junction bases with no gene match: 10. The CDR3 nucleotides are TGCAGCGTTGGGGGGGGCAGCGGGAGAAACAATGAGCAGTTCTTC. Its translation is CSVGGGSGRNNEQFF.

This clonotype was counted a few times. The chain combines TRBV20-1 with TRBJ1-4, with D tentatively TRBD1 (5 bases). The CDR3 contains 13 residues. V shed 1 base and J shed 8 bases, with 11 bases lying between them. Germline CDR1 is DFQATT and CDR2 is SNEGSKA (reference sequence). CDR3 loop: CSARGGGVEKLFF. For the CDR3, the DNA is TGCAGTGCTAGAGGGGGGGGGGTAGAAAAACTGTTTTTT.

This rearrangement joins TRBV10-3 to TRBJ2-7, with D possibly matching TRBD1 (7 bases). The ends were cut back, 3 bases at V and 3 bases at J, with 27 bases in the middle. CDR1 and CDR2 (germline): ENHRY, SYGVKD. The CDR3 has 19 residues. The CDR3 protein is CAISERASGRGQGVYEQYF. CDR3 nucleotides: TGTGCCATCAGTGAAAGGGCCAGCGGGCGGGGCCAGGGGGTCTACGAGCAGTACTTC.

The CDR3 loop is CASTLRGEGYTF. DNA of the CDR3: TGTGCCAGTACCCTGAGGGGTGAAGGCTACACCTTC. This chain connects TRBV19 to TRBJ1-2, with D possibly matching TRBD1 (5 bases). CDR3 length: 12 residues. CDR1 and CDR2 from the germline V gene are LNHDA and SQIVND (reference sequence). Between the trimmed V and J ends, which lost 7 bases and 8 bases, there was a span of 14 bases.

This clonotype occurred many times. This sequence joins TRBV2 and TRBJ1-6, with a tentative D call TRBD1 (5 bases). The germline V and J ends were trimmed by 5 bases and 5 bases, with 16 bases remaining between them. The CDR3 is 16 amino acids. CDR1 and CDR2 (germline): SNHLY, FYNNEI. The CDR3 spells CASSSGSGGNNSPLHF. The DNA for the CDR3 is TGTGCCAGCAGTTCAGGGAGCGGCGGAAATAATTCACCCCTCCACTTT.

This clonotype was counted many times. The V gene is TRBV29-1, the J gene TRBJ1-2; 7 nucleotides agree with TRBD1. The CDR3 is made up of 12 amino acids. V was pared by 7 bases and J by 2 bases, with 4 bases of the junction left unmatched. Germline-derived CDR1 and CDR2 are SQVTM and ANQGSEA. CDR3: CSAATGNYGYTF. The DNA of the CDR3 is TGCAGCGCAGCGACAGGGAACTATGGCTACACCTTC.

The V call is TRBV5-4, the J call TRBJ2-7; 11 nucleotides align to TRBD1. J gave up 6 bases and V 4 bases, and 9 bases lay outside the gene matches. The germline V gene has CDR1 SGHNT and CDR2 YYREEE (reference sequence). The CDR3 spans 15 residues. CDR3 protein: CASSLTDRGPREQYF. CDR3 coding DNA: TGTGCCAGCAGCCTGACGGACAGGGGGCCTCGCGAGCAGTACTTC.

There are many counts of this clonotype. This rearrangement joins TRBV12-3 or TRBV12-4 to TRBJ1-2; the D gene is possibly TRBD1 (5 bases). The ends were cut back, 2 bases at V and 7 bases at J, with 8 bases in the middle. CDR3 length equals 12 residues. The DNA for the CDR3 is TGTGCCAGCAGTTTAATTGGGGGTGGCTACACCTTC. Protein sequence: CASSLIGGGYTF.

At least ten counts were recorded for this clonotype. The V and J genes are TRBV2 and TRBJ2-7; perhaps TRBD2 as D (5 bases). This CDR3 is built from 13 residues. Trimming removed 7 bases from V and 3 bases from J, with 13 bases in between. The germline V gene has CDR1 SNHLY and CDR2 FYNNEI. The CDR3, as DNA: TGTGCCAGCAACCCGGACGGGGACTACGAGCAGTACTTC. It codes for CASNPDGDYEQYF.

This clonotype was picked up a small number of times. The chain joins TRBV7-2 to TRBJ1-2, with D perhaps TRBD1 (5 bases). Between the trimmed V and J ends, which lost 6 bases and 7 bases, there was a span of 15 bases. Germline V gene sequence: CDR1 SGHTA, CDR2 FQGNSA. The CDR3 loop spans 13 amino acids. This CDR3 is CASRRNTGSGYTF. In DNA form, the CDR3 reads TGTGCCAGCAGGCGAAACACAGGCTCTGGCTACACCTTC.